One T cell receptor beta chain is described in this entry. This clone has just one count. There is no known antigen for this receptor. Per-nucleotide qualities are absent, and no much larger clonotype sits a single base away. This entry is derived from a study of blood T cell repertoires in COVID-19 (TCRdb year 2020). Background for the entire study: Samples from collaborators originated in the United States, Italy and Spain and spanned both the acute and convalescent phases of COVID-19. Where available, HLA class I and class II types were taken from metadata supplied by the sample provider and were not determined by assay-based typing. Samples were obtained from the ongoing ImmuneRACE study (first 160 participants) and from approximately 1,200 subjects provided by 6 global collaborators. The repertoires were released in a freely available public database intended as a resource for research on the immune response to SARS-CoV-2. The dataset comprised deeply sampled blood TCRbeta repertoires from subjects exposed to, actively infected with, or recovered from COVID-19. The material from the prospective study consisted of cDNA or gDNA derived from T cells, B-cell-depleted T cells, or PBMCs. A de-identified subject ID, COVID-19 status, age in years and sex were almost always included in the sample metadata.

Study-wide conclusions, independent of this receptor: Clinical and demographic metadata were provided uncurated, with the amount varying by source and participant.

CDR1 and CDR2, per the germline V gene (reference sequence), are LNHDA and SQIVND. The CDR3 starts with the cysteine, ends with the phenylalanine, and has 15 residues. Only CDR3 DNA remains: 45 bases, in frame from the first base. After removal of 5 bases from V and 1 base from J, the junction retains 7 bases not matched to a gene. TCRbeta CDR3 regions were amplified from genomic DNA by means of the immunoSEQ Assay, a bias-controlled multiplex PCR. The authors processed their data as follows. The number of nucleated cells in each sample was estimated by amplification of reference gene primers within the assay. To quantify the absolute abundance of each unique TCRbeta CDR3 rearrangement, sequence reads were collapsed and filtered. For each sample, productive Simpson clonality was calculated as the square root of Simpson's diversity index over productive rearrangements. The table was pulled from immuneACCESS by TCRdb, which kept in-frame rearrangements only. Such tables lose some clones; where checked, under half of the loss comes from unresolved V genes, and the rest has no known cause. The D gene and trimming were derived from the DNA, and the V and J assignments and clone size from that table. This sample holds 300,000 or so clones; approximately 88% were observed only once. Of the sample, just under 7% is held by the ten largest clones.

Another Seattle source contributed samples from volunteer blood donors who had recovered from COVID-19. The collaborating institutions used their own protocols to collect whole blood in K2EDTA tubes. For TCRbeta analysis, collaborator samples were shipped as frozen whole blood, as isolated PBMCs, or as DNA extracted from either sample type. This TCR came from a woman under 40 who had recovered from COVID-19. Sequencing used peripheral blood. The V and J segments used are TRBV19 and TRBJ2-7; the central 8 bases match TRBD1. Read as DNA, the sequence is TGTGCCAGTAGTCCTCGGACAGGGACGTCCTACGAGCAGTACTTC. This is translated as CASSPRTGTSYEQYF. The CDR3, completed at both ends by the reference TRBV19 and TRBJ2-7 genes, gives the full variable domain DGGITQSPKYLFRKEGQNVTLSCEQNLNHDAMYWYRQDPGQGLRLIYYSQIVNDFQKGDIAEGYSVSREKKESFPLTVTSAQKNPTAFYLCASSPRTGTSYEQYFGPGTRLTVT.